The rows below give T cell receptor beta chains drawn from one sample of a study of shared clonotypes between healthy human individuals. Sequenced by immunoSEQ multiplex PCR; TCRdb stores in-frame clones only, minus some. The repertoire holds more than 2 million clones, with 95% as singletons. Sequencing was done on a sample of naive CD4+ T cells sorted from blood. All receptors come from a man aged 18 to 30 in good health. Both conserved end residues are part of each CDR3. Each record gives: D gene, V gene, clone size, J gene, CDR3 DNA, CDR3 protein. D genes are given only for firm matches. Clone size appears in some rows only: once, few, many, or a class for an expanded clone.

-	TRBV6-6	-	TRBJ2-2	TGTGCCAGCAGCCCCGACGGCACCGGGGAGCTGTTTTTT	CASSPDGTGELFF
-	TRBV14	-	TRBJ1-1	TGTGCCAGCAGCCCCTCAGACAGTAACGTCCCCTTCAGAACTGAAGCTTTCTTT	CASSPSDSNVPFRTEAFF
-	TRBV5-8	-	TRBJ1-3	TGTGCCAGCAGCCCTACAGGGTCTGGAAACACCATATATTTT	CASSPTGSGNTIYF
-	TRBV5-4	-	TRBJ2-7	TGTGCCAGCAGCTCACAGGGAAACTCCTACGAGCAGTACTTC	CASSSQGNSYEQYF
TRBD1	TRBV5-1	-	TRBJ2-1	TGCGCCAGCAGCCCTCAACCGGGACAGGGATACAATGAGCAGTTCTTC	CASSPQPGQGYNEQFF
-	TRBV5-1	-	TRBJ1-1	TGCGCCAGCAGCTTGTCCCAGACGGCGAACACTGAAGCTTTCTTT	CASSLSQTANTEAFF
TRBD2	TRBV12-5	-	TRBJ2-5	TGTGCTAGTGGTTTGGGACTAGCGGGGGGGCGTGAGACCCAGTACTTC	CASGLGLAGGRETQYF
-	TRBV6-5	-	TRBJ2-6	TGTGCCAGCAGAGTAGGTGGGGCCAACGTCCTGACTTTC	CASRVGGANVLTF
-	TRBV7-2	once	TRBJ2-2	TGTGCCAGCAGCTTAGCCAGGATCTTCACCGGGGAGCTGTTTTTT	CASSLARIFTGELFF
-	TRBV5-1	-	TRBJ1-2	TGCGCCAGCAGCCCGTTGGGGGGTGGTGGCTACACCTTC	CASSPLGGGGYTF
-	TRBV19	few	TRBJ1-3	TGTGCCAGTAGTATTGCTGACGGCGGAAACACCATATATTTT	CASSIADGGNTIYF
TRBD1	TRBV9	-	TRBJ1-3	TGTGCCAGCAGCGTAGACGAGGTCAGGGGGACTGGAAACACCATATATTTT	CASSVDEVRGTGNTIYF
-	TRBV20-1	-	TRBJ1-2	TGCAGTGCTACCAGACAGGTTGGGGACACCTTC	CSATRQVGDTF
TRBD2	TRBV6-1	-	TRBJ2-3	TGTGCCAGCAGTGTAGCGGGGGGCACAGATACGCAGTATTTT	CASSVAGGTDTQYF
-	TRBV18	-	TRBJ2-7	TGTGCCAGCTCACCACCATCCGGATCCTACGAGCAGTACTTC	CASSPPSGSYEQYF
-	TRBV5-1	-	TRBJ1-1	TGCGCCAGCAGCTTGGACGGAGTTGAAGCTTTCTTT	CASSLDGVEAFF
TRBD1	TRBV18	-	TRBJ2-7	TGTGCCAGCTCAGCAGGGACAGGCGTCGAGCAGTACTTC	CASSAGTGVEQYF
-	TRBV10-1	-	TRBJ2-3	TGCGCCACCTCCCCCCGGAGGGGCGCAGATACGCAGTATTTT	CATSPRRGADTQYF
-	TRBV6-5	once	TRBJ2-7	TGTGCCAGCAGTGCCACCCAGGTAGTCTACGAGCAGTACTTC	CASSATQVVYEQYF
-	TRBV7-8	-	TRBJ1-5	TGTGCCAGCAGCTTACAAGGGGCCGGCAATCAGCCCCAGCATTTT	CASSLQGAGNQPQHF
-	TRBV29-1	-	TRBJ1-3	TGCAGCGTTGATCCAAACAGGGATGGAAACACCATATATTTT	CSVDPNRDGNTIYF
-	TRBV19	-	TRBJ1-5	TGTGCCAGTAGTACCGCAGGGTACAATCAGCCCCAGCATTTT	CASSTAGYNQPQHF
-	TRBV11-3	-	TRBJ2-7	TGTGCCAGCAGCTTAGATCGTGAAGACGAGCAGTACTTC	CASSLDREDEQYF
-	TRBV10-3	-	TRBJ1-4	TGTGCCATCAGTGAGGGCGCTAAACTGTTTTTT	CAISEGAKLFF
-	TRBV28	-	TRBJ1-3	TGTGCCAGCAGCCAGGACGGGATCTCTGGAAACACCATATATTTT	CASSQDGISGNTIYF
TRBD1	TRBV7-8	-	TRBJ1-2	TGTGCCAGCAGCTTCCGGCACGTGGGGACAGGGAAAAATTATGGCTACACCTTC	CASSFRHVGTGKNYGYTF
TRBD1	TRBV30	-	TRBJ1-1	TGTGCCTGGAGTTACGGGACAGCCCTCGGCACTGAAGCTTTCTTT	CAWSYGTALGTEAFF
-	TRBV5-1	-	TRBJ2-7	TGCGCCAGCAGCTCAGGTACCCTGGCGGAGCAGTACTTC	CASSSGTLAEQYF
-	TRBV20-1	-	TRBJ2-1	TGCAGTGCTAGATACCGGGATGAGCAGTTCTTC	CSARYRDEQFF
TRBD2	TRBV6-5	once	TRBJ2-7	TGTGCCACCTCTAGCGGGGGGATCTCCTACGAGCAGTACTTC	CATSSGGISYEQYF
-	TRBV5-1	-	TRBJ2-7	TGCGCCAGCAGCTTGATTCCAGGGCAGTACGAGCAGTACTTC	CASSLIPGQYEQYF
-	TRBV5-1	-	TRBJ1-3	TGCGCCAGCAGCCCGGAGGCCCCCGGAAACACCATATATTTT	CASSPEAPGNTIYF
TRBD1	TRBV19	-	TRBJ1-1	TGTGCCAGTGGACAGGGAATCTCGAACACTGAAGCTTTCTTT	CASGQGISNTEAFF
-	TRBV6-4	-	TRBJ1-6	TGTGCCAGCAGTGAAAATGTGGGGAATTCACCCCTCCACTTT	CASSENVGNSPLHF
-	TRBV2	-	TRBJ1-3	TGTGCCAGCAGGGCCACCGGGACTGGAAACACCATATATTTT	CASRATGTGNTIYF
-	TRBV10-1	-	TRBJ2-5	TGCGCCACCTCGAGGGACTTTCGAGAGACCCAGTACTTC	CATSRDFRETQYF
-	TRBV30	-	TRBJ2-7	TGTGCCGAGGGGTCGGCCTACGAGCAGTACTTC	CAEGSAYEQYF
-	TRBV30	once	TRBJ1-6	TGTGCCTGGAGCGAGGGCAAAAATTCACCCCTCCACTTT	CAWSEGKNSPLHF
TRBD1	TRBV4-3	-	TRBJ1-4	TGCGCCAGCAGCCAAGATTTCAGGACAGGGAATGAAAAACTGTTTTTT	CASSQDFRTGNEKLFF
-	TRBV7-2	few	TRBJ1-6	TGTGCCAGCAGCCCTGCTATTCGGGCAGCGAATTCACCCCTCCACTTT	CASSPAIRAANSPLHF
TRBD2	TRBV7-2	once	TRBJ2-7	TGTGCCAGCAGCTTAGATATCGCGGGAGGGCCGAGGGAGCAGTACTTC	CASSLDIAGGPREQYF